Reported below is one T cell receptor (beta chain). Its antigen remains unidentified. This specimen comes from a study of T cells expressing NK-cell markers. The overall study: Most of the eight sequenced donors tested HCMV-seropositive; one tested seronegative. Study results and limitations: Among CD8+ T cells from about 6 donors, dominant NKG2C+ clonotypes accounted for roughly 1.0-7.0%. The leading position in the CD3+CD56-NKG2C+ fraction of several donors also went to these clonotypes.

CDR1 is SEHNR and CDR2 is FQNEAQ in the germline V gene (reference sequence). CDR3 length: 13 residues. It was by 5'RACE template switching with UMIs that TCR beta cDNA was made. TCRdb reprocessed the 5' RACE reads, with one entry per CDR3 protein and no DNA. Its clone listing holds about 260,000 distinct CDR3 sequences. The sequenced material came from blood T cells: a sorted CD56 or NKG2C T cell subset, CD4+ or CD8+ T cells, or bulk PBMC T cells (not recorded which). The chain recombines TRBV7-9 with TRBJ2-2. This TCR was sampled from a woman aged 18-70 years in good health. The CDR3: CASSLEKTGELFF.